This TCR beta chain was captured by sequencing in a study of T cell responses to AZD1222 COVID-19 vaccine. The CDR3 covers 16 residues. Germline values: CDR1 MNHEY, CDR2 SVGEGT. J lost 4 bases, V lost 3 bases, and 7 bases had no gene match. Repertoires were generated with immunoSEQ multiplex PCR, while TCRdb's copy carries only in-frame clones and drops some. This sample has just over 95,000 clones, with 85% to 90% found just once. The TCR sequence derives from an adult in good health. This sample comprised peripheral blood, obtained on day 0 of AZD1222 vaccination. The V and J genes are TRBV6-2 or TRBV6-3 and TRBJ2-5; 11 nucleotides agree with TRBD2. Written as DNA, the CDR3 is TGTGCCAGCAGTTATGTTAGCGGGGGGGCCTTAGAGACCCAGTACTTC. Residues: CASSYVSGGALETQYF.